Listed here are 14 T cell receptor beta chains from one sample, sequenced in a study of T-cell memory formation after mild COVID-19. TCRdb re-derived calls from the 5' RACE reads in MiXCR, one entry per CDR3 protein. The data show approximately 580,000 distinct CDR3 sequences, 20% seen once. The material sequenced was PBMCs or a T cell subset sorted from them (not recorded which). These receptors were obtained from an adult woman who had mild COVID-19 (a few samples of this study predate the infection). Cell type and time point are not known.

Only a few counts were recorded for this clonotype. V usage is TRBV7-2 and J usage is TRBJ2-3; no definite D call. CDR3 length: 15 residues. CDR1 and CDR2 from the germline V gene are SGHTA and FQGNSA. Trimming left V 1 base short and J 3 bases short, with 11 bases between. The CDR3 DNA follows: TGTGCCAGCAGCTTAGACTGGGGAAGGACAGATACGCAGTATTTT. It encodes CASSLDWGRTDTQYF.

This clonotype came up a few times. This chain connects TRBV27 to TRBJ1-2; TRBD1 is a possible D gene (5 bases). The V gene lost 4 bases and the J gene lost 4 bases, with 13 bases spanning the gap. CDR3 length: 14 residues. Germline V gives CDR1 MNHEY, CDR2 SMNVEV (reference sequence). The CDR3 DNA reads TGTGCCAGCAGTTCCGAGGGGAGACTCTATGGCTACACCTTC. Translated, it gives CASSSEGRLYGYTF.

The chain uses TRBV7-2 and TRBJ1-2, with D perhaps TRBD1 (5 bases). There are 15 residues in the CDR3. The V end lost 4 bases, the J end lost 1 base, and 13 bases lay between the germline ends. Germline assignment: CDR1 SGHTA and CDR2 FQGNSA. The DNA of the CDR3 is TGTGCCAGCAGCTGGACCGGGACCGATAACTATGGCTACACCTTC. Its protein product is CASSWTGTDNYGYTF.

This clonotype was detected a few times. This sequence joins TRBV5-4 and TRBJ1-6; unclear D gene. V lost 1 base and J 7 bases, leaving 9 bases between the germline ends. CDR1 and CDR2 (germline): SGHNT, YYREEE (reference sequence). This CDR3 has 14 residues. The CDR3 DNA reads as TGTGCCAGCAGCTTGCCCGAAGGGAATTCACCCCTCCACTTT. This translates into CASSLPEGNSPLHF.

This clonotype was observed a few times. This chain joins TRBV18 and TRBJ2-5, with D uncertain. The V gene's germline CDR1 is KGHSH and CDR2 LQKENI. V lost 0 bases and J 2 bases, leaving 10 bases between the germline ends. The CDR3 is 15 residues long. CDR3 residues: CASSPPYDQQETQYF. The CDR3 DNA reads as TGTGCCAGCTCACCACCCTATGACCAGCAAGAGACCCAGTACTTC.

This clonotype has just a few counts. The chain carries TRBV7-9 and TRBJ2-4; D gene unclear. The germline V gene has CDR1 SEHNR and CDR2 FQNEAQ (reference sequence). This CDR3 is built from 15 residues. V lost 1 base to trimming and J lost 0 bases, with 7 bases between them. This CDR3 is CASSLVQLAKNIQYF. The CDR3 nucleotides read TGTGCCAGCAGCTTAGTACAGCTAGCCAAAAACATTCAGTACTTC.

This clonotype was observed a few times. The rearrangement uses TRBV6-5 and TRBJ2-3, with a tentative D call TRBD1 (5 bases). The germline V gene encodes CDR1 MNHEY and CDR2 SVGAGI. The CDR3 runs to 12 residues. The V gene lost 6 bases and the J gene lost 7 bases, with 11 bases spanning the gap. CDR3 region: CASREDIYTQYF. The CDR3 nucleotides read TGTGCCAGCAGAGAGGACATTTATACGCAGTATTTT.

The chain has TRBV7-9 and TRBJ2-5, with 8 bases identical to TRBD1. J was trimmed by 1 base and V by 3 bases; bases with no gene match: 7. Germline V CDR1 and CDR2: SEHNR, FQNEAQ (reference sequence). The CDR3 totals 16 residues. CDR3 amino acids: CASSLAGGSSQETQYF. As DNA, the CDR3 is TGTGCCAGCAGCTTGGCAGGGGGCTCGAGCCAAGAGACCCAGTACTTC.

The chain links TRBV6-2 or TRBV6-3 to TRBJ1-1; TRBD1 might be the D (6 bases). The CDR3 totals 15 residues. The V end was cut by 6 bases, the J end by 3 bases, with 17 bases between. Per the germline V gene, CDR1 is MNHEY and CDR2 is SVGEGT. The DNA of the CDR3 is TGTGCCAGCAGCGAAGGCGGGGGGCGCGACACTGAAGCTTTCTTT. Translated, it gives CASSEGGGRDTEAFF.

The genes are TRBV12-3 or TRBV12-4 and TRBJ1-2, with TRBD1 identical over 8 bases. The CDR3 has 15 amino acids. With 1 base clipped from V and 4 bases from J, the junction kept 5 bases outside the gene matches. DNA of the CDR3: TGTGCCAGCAGTTTAGTCGACAGGGGCGGCTATGGCTACACCTTC. This sequence encodes CASSLVDRGGYGYTF.

This clonotype has a handful of counts. This sequence joins TRBV2 and TRBJ2-4; D possibly matches TRBD1 or TRBD2 (5 bases each). V lost 7 bases, J lost 0 bases, and 16 bases lay in between. Germline V gene sequence: CDR1 SNHLY, CDR2 FYNNEI. This CDR3 is built from 16 residues. The CDR3 DNA reads as TGTGCCAGCACCCGGGACCTCGATCTAGCCAAAAACATTCAGTACTTC. Translated, it gives CASTRDLDLAKNIQYF.

This clonotype was seen a few times. The V and J genes are TRBV5-1 and TRBJ2-1, with D perhaps matching TRBD2 (6 bases). V lost 1 base to trimming and J lost 8 bases, with 13 bases between them. Germline CDR1 SGHRS, CDR2 YFSETQ. This CDR3 is 14 amino acids long. CDR3 region: CASSLPTSGHEQFF. The CDR3 DNA follows: TGCGCCAGCAGCTTGCCGACTAGTGGTCATGAGCAGTTCTTC.

CDR3 amino acids: CASSFGSPHGQFF. As DNA, the CDR3 is TGTGCCAGCAGCTTTGGGTCCCCCCATGGGCAGTTCTTC. The rearrangement uses TRBV5-6 and TRBJ2-1; no clear D. The ends were cut back, 2 bases at V and 12 bases at J, with 15 bases in the middle. CDR3 length equals 13 residues. CDR1 and CDR2 from the germline V gene are SGHDT and YYEEEE.

This clonotype turned up a few times. V and J are TRBV4-1 and TRBJ2-2; tentatively, D is TRBD2 (5 bases). The CDR3 sequence is 16 residues long. Per germline, CDR1 MGHRA and CDR2 YSYEKL. Trimming took off 2 bases at V and 1 base at J, with 11 bases between the two ends. The CDR3, as DNA: TGCGCCAGCAGCCAACCTTCCGGAGGGAACACCGGGGAGCTGTTTTTT. As protein: CASSQPSGGNTGELFF.